This T cell receptor beta chain was observed in a study of blood T cell repertoires in COVID-19 (dated by TCRdb to about 2020). About the full investigation: Samples from collaborators originated in the United States, Italy and Spain and spanned both the acute and convalescent phases of COVID-19. A de-identified subject ID, COVID-19 status, age in years and sex were almost always included in the sample metadata. The material from the prospective study consisted of cDNA or gDNA derived from T cells, B-cell-depleted T cells, or PBMCs. The samples were drawn from two sources: the first 160 participants of the ongoing ImmuneRACE study, and over 1,000 subjects contributed by 6 global collaborators. The repertoires were made available in a free public database intended to serve as a resource for research on the immune response to SARS-CoV-2. Subjects who had been exposed to COVID-19, were actively infected with it, or had recovered from it provided the deeply sampled blood TCRbeta repertoires that made up the dataset. HLA class I and class II types, where available, came from metadata supplied by the sample provider rather than from assay-based typing.

Collaborating institutions collected whole blood in K2EDTA tubes following their own protocols. For TCRbeta analysis, collaborators shipped samples as frozen whole blood, isolated PBMCs, or DNA extracted from either of those sample types. A word on this clone: The antigen it recognizes is unknown. Qualities for individual bases were not recorded, and no much larger clone is one base off.

Summary of the overall study and its limitations: Clinical and demographic metadata were provided uncurated, with the amount varying by source and participant.

V and J lose 2 bases and 1 base, and a span of 8 bases separates them. The CDR3 measures 14 amino acids from cysteine to phenylalanine. Kept here is only the CDR3 DNA, which spans 42 bases and is read in frame from base 1. The germline V gene provides CDR1 SGHTA and CDR2 FQGTGA. TCRbeta CDR3 regions were amplified from genomic DNA using the immunoSEQ Assay, a bias-controlled multiplex PCR. The authors' analysis ran thus. Within the assay, amplification of reference gene primers was used to estimate how many nucleated cells each sample contained. To quantify the absolute abundance of each unique TCRbeta CDR3 rearrangement, sequence reads were collapsed and filtered. Productive Simpson clonality was computed per sample as the square root of Simpson's diversity index over productive rearrangements. Imported from immuneACCESS, the table was reduced by TCRdb to in-frame sequences with V and J called. These copies leave out some clones; in studies compared against another copy, an unresolved V gene accounts for under half, and the cause of the remainder is not known. That table furnishes V, J and clone size, whereas the DNA furnished D and trimming. In all, the sample holds approximately 90,000 clones, and roughly 85% of those were seen once. About 38% of the sample belongs to the ten largest clones.

Input material: peripheral blood. This clonotype was obtained from an elderly man with acute or convalescent COVID-19. The V gene is TRBV7-3 and the J gene is TRBJ1-2; the D region possibly corresponds to TRBD1 (6 bases align). For the CDR3, the sequence is CASSLSDSNYGYTF. Here is the DNA: TGTGCCAGCAGCTTATCGGACAGTAACTATGGCTACACCTTC.